This TCR beta chain was observed in a study of spatial heterogeneity in lung cancer. This clonotype turned up a few times. As yet, its antigen is unknown. With 0 bases removed from V and 5 bases from J, the gap between germline ends came to 4 bases. Germline loops: CDR1 SGDLS, CDR2 YYNGEE. This CDR3 region has 12 residues. Described time point: sample taken at primary tumor resection. The cohort: about 79 early-stage, untreated non-small cell lung cancer patients. Every TCR cDNA molecule carried a tag that served as a unique molecular identifier. TCRdb processed the 5' RACE reads anew with MiXCR; each CDR3 protein has one entry. The sample has about 20,000 distinct CDR3 sequences; approximately 15% are singletons. Study observations and caveats: Ubiquitous expanded TCR counts tracked ubiquitous nonsynonymous mutations, and regional counts tracked regional ones. The study found that expanded intratumoral alpha and beta TCR counts tracked tumor mutation counts.

This sequence originates from a female donor with early-stage non-small cell lung cancer. This chain links TRBV9 with TRBJ2-3; D not certain. The input for sequencing was lung tumor tissue, taken at surgery. The CDR3 region is CASSVGIDTQYF. The CDR3 DNA reads TGTGCCAGCAGCGTAGGGATAGATACGCAGTATTTT.